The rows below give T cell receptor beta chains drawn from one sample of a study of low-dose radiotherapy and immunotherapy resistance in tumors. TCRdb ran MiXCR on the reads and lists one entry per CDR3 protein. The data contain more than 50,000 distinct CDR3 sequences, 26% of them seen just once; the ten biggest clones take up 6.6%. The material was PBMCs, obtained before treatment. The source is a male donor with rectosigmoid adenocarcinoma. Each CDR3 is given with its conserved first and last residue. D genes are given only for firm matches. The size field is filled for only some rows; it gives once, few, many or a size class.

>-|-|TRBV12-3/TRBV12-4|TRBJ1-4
TGTGCCAGCAGTTTTATCGGGATAACTAATGAAAAACTGTTTTTT
CASSFIGITNEKLFF
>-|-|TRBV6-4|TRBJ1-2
TGTGCCAGCAGTGACGGCGACAGTGATTATGGCTACACCTTC
CASSDGDSDYGYTF
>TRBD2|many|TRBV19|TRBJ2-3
TGTGCCAGTAGCCTAGCGGGAGGAATCGGGACAGATACGCAGTATTTT
CASSLAGGIGTDTQYF
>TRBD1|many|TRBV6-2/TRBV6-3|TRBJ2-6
TGTGCCAGCAGTTACTCCGACAGGGCCGGGGCCAACGTCCTGACTTTC
CASSYSDRAGANVLTF
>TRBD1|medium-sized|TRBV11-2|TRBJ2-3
TGTGCCAGCAGCACAGAAGGGACAGGGCGGGGAGATACGCAGTATTTT
CASSTEGTGRGDTQYF
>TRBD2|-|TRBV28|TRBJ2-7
TGTGCCAGCAGTTCACTAGCGGAAATCTACGAGCAGTACTTC
CASSSLAEIYEQYF
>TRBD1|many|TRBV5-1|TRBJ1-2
TGCGCCAGCAGCTTGGAAATGACAGGGGGCCATGGCTACACCTTC
CASSLEMTGGHGYTF
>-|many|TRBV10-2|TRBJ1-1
TGCGCCAGCAGCTCTGACACTGAAGCTTTCTTT
CASSSDTEAFF
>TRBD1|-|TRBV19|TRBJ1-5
TGTGCCAGTAAGGGAGACAGGGTTTATCAGCCCCAGCATTTT
CASKGDRVYQPQHF
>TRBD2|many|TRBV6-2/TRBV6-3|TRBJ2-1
TGTGCCAGCAACATAGCGGGAGGCTACAATGAGCAGTTCTTC
CASNIAGGYNEQFF
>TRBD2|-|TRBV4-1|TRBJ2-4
TGCGCCAGCAGCCAAGATGCTCCTAGCGGGAGTCGGGCCAAAAACATTCAGTACTTC
CASSQDAPSGSRAKNIQYF
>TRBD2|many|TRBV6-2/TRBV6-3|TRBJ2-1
TGTGCCAGCAGTGGGGGAGGGACCAGGGACAATGAGCAGTTCTTC
CASSGGGTRDNEQFF
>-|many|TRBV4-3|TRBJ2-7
TGCGCCAGCAGCCAAGATGGATGGGGGGGGGGCGTCTCCTACGAGCAGTACTTC
CASSQDGWGGGVSYEQYF